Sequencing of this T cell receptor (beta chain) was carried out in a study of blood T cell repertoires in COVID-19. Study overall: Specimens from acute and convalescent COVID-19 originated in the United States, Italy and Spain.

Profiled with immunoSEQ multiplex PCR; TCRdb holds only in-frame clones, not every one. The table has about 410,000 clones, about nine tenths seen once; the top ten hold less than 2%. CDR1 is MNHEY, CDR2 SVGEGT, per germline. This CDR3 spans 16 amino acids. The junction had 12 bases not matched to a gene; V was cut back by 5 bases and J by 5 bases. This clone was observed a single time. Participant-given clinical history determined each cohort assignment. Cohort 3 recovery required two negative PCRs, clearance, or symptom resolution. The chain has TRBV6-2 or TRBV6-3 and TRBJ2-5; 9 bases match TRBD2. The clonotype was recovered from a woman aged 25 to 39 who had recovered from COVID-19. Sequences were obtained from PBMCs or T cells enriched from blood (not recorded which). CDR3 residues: CASSLDTASGEETQYF. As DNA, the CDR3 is TGTGCCAGCAGTCTTGACACGGCTAGCGGGGAGGAGACCCAGTACTTC.